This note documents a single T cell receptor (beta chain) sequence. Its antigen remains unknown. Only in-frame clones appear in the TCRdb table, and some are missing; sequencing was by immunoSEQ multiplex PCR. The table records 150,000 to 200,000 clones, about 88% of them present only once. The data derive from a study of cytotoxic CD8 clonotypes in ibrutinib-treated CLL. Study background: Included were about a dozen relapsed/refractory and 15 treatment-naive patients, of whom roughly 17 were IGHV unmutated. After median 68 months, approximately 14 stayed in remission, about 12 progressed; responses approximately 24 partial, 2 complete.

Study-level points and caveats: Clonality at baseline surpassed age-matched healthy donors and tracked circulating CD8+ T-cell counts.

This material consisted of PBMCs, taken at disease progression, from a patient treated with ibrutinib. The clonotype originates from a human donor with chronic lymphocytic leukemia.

CDR3 bases: TGTGCCAGTAGACCTCGGACTAGCGGGAGGGCCTTTTCACACGAGCAGTACTTC. Amino acid sequence: CASRPRTSGRAFSHEQYF. The rearrangement uses TRBV19 and TRBJ2-7; the match to TRBD2 covers 15 bases. V was pared by 6 bases and J by 5 bases, with 14 bases of the junction left unmatched. The length of the CDR3 is 18 residues. The V gene's germline CDR1 is LNHDA and CDR2 SQIVND (reference sequence).